This TCR beta chain derives from a study of T-cell reconstitution after alpha-beta-depleted transplantation in children. The TCRbeta library was prepared with unique molecular identifiers. TCRdb called the PCR reads again in MiXCR, with one record for every CDR3 protein. The sample has about 360,000 distinct CDR3 sequences, about 14% seen once; the top ten hold around 4%. This clonotype was counted a few times. The starting material was PBMCs, obtained from the stem cell graft. This TCR came from a human donor who donated a stem cell graft to a child with Fanconi anemia.

The CDR3 sequence is CASLVGGGGADTQYF. CDR3 DNA: TGTGCCAGCCTAGTGGGGGGCGGGGGAGCAGATACGCAGTATTTT. The chain carries TRBV2 and TRBJ2-3; perhaps TRBD2 as D (7 bases). V lost 8 bases and J lost 4, with 19 bases in between. The CDR3 length is 15 residues. CDR1 and CDR2 (germline): SNHLY, FYNNEI. Based on the CDR3 plus reference TRBV2 and TRBJ2-3, the full variable domain is EPEVTQTPSHQVTQMGQEVILRCVPISNHLYFYWYRQILGQKVEFLVSFYNNEISEKSEIFDDQFSVERPDGSNFTLKIRSTKLEDSAMYFCASLVGGGGADTQYFGPGTRLTVL.